What follows describes a single T cell receptor beta chain. Its antigen is unknown. CDR3 length: 16 residues. Germline lookup yields CDR1 SGHTA and CDR2 FQGNSA. Making each TCR library took 3,000 to 4,500 ng of total RNA. cDNA for TCRalpha and TCRbeta was amplified by nested PCRs of 16 then nine to ten cycles. TCRdb re-called the 5' RACE reads, yielding one record per CDR3 amino acid sequence without DNA. The sample table includes approximately 400,000 distinct CDR3 sequences. These data originate in a study of monozygotic twins with inflammatory bowel disease. Findings and limits, study-wide: With inverse Simpson as the measure, TCRbeta diversity was lower in IBD patients than in healthy co-twins.

Skipping T cell sorting, the study isolated total RNA directly from whole blood. This clonotype originated in a human donor with ulcerative colitis or Crohn's disease, or a healthy co-twin of an affected twin (not recorded which). The source material was blood. The chain combines TRBV7-2 with TRBJ1-2; TCRdb's D call, TRBD1, is unchecked because there is no DNA. The CDR3 here is CASSLRLGGTGSGYTF.